This T cell receptor (beta chain) was captured in a study of T cells in narcolepsy. On the study more broadly: Patients with NT1 or NT2 and healthy control donors were enrolled. Points from the study as a whole: Blood of same and different patients, but not healthy controls, reportedly held recurring autoreactive clonotypes. Some memory CD4+ repertoires had no autoreactive clone sequences. HCRT-specific and TRIB2-specific autoreactive clonotypes appeared among same-patient CSF and blood CD4+ clonotypes.

Generated by immunoSEQ multiplex PCR, the TCRdb table keeps only in-frame clones and is missing some. The table has 20,000 to 30,000 clones, roughly four fifths seen once. Deletions cut 3 bases from V and 4 bases from J, with 12 bases between. This CDR3 region has 13 residues. Germline V gene sequence: CDR1 SQVTM, CDR2 ANQGSEA. In regard to this clone: Its cognate antigen is unknown.

This TCR was sampled from a human donor in good health. Sequenced material: memory (CD45RA-) CD4+ T cells from blood. The chain is built from TRBV29-1 and TRBJ1-1, with a tentative D call TRBD1 (6 bases). The CDR3 loop is CSVDRGRGTEAFF. In DNA, the CDR3 is TGCAGCGTTGACAGGGGCAGAGGCACTGAAGCTTTCTTT.